Sequencing of this T cell receptor beta chain was carried out in a study of T cells in localized non-small cell lung cancer. V dropped 8 bases and J dropped 3 bases, with 14 bases sitting between them. CDR3 length equals 14 residues. Germline loops: CDR1 MNHEY, CDR2 SVGAGI. Assay: immunoSEQ multiplex PCR; the TCRdb copy retains only in-frame clones and omits some. The table lists about 16,000 clones, approximately 81% of them singletons. Points on this clone: The antigen remains undetermined.

Regarding the study as a whole: T cell clonality was highest in uninvolved adjacent lung, above tumor. Those with higher blood T cell density had longer overall survival.

This chain uses TRBV6-5 with TRBJ1-5; D not certain. Sequenced here: peripheral blood, sampled before any cancer treatment. The TCR sequence derives from an older male donor with stage I lung adenocarcinoma. The CDR3 region is CASSNTGNNQPQHF. CDR3 in DNA: TGTGCCAGCTCTAATACGGGAAACAATCAGCCCCAGCATTTT.